Listed below are T cell receptor beta chains from one sample, sequenced in a study of cytomegalovirus exposure and HLA in healthy donors. Method: immunoSEQ multiplex PCR; TCRdb's copy keeps in-frame clones and lacks some. This table has 100,000 to 150,000 clones, about two thirds appearing once. The source material was PBMCs. The source of these receptors is a man between 60 and 70 years old in good health and CMV-seropositive. CDR3s include the opening cysteine and the closing phenylalanine or tryptophan. A D gene is named only where the DNA matches it firmly. Part of the rows lack a size; the others show once, few, many or a class for expanded clones.

d_call: NA; clone_size: NA; v_call: TRBV27; j_call: TRBJ2-5; cdr3_aa: CASSWRRGETQYF; cdr3_nt: TGTGCCAGCAGTTGGCGCAGGGGAGAGACCCAGTACTTC
d_call: NA; clone_size: NA; v_call: TRBV6-1; j_call: TRBJ1-2; cdr3_aa: CASTQGPRRRYGYTF; cdr3_nt: TGTGCCAGCACTCAAGGGCCCAGGAGGAGGTATGGCTACACCTTC
d_call: TRBD1; clone_size: NA; v_call: TRBV10-1; j_call: TRBJ1-5; cdr3_aa: CARRPKDRVNNQPQHF; cdr3_nt: TGCGCCAGAAGACCTAAGGACAGGGTAAATAATCAGCCCCAGCATTTT
d_call: NA; clone_size: NA; v_call: TRBV2; j_call: TRBJ1-1; cdr3_aa: CASKGQGNTEAFF; cdr3_nt: TGTGCCAGCAAGGGACAAGGGAACACTGAAGCTTTCTTT
d_call: NA; clone_size: NA; v_call: TRBV2; j_call: TRBJ1-6; cdr3_aa: CASSVDSYNSPLHF; cdr3_nt: TGTGCCAGCAGTGTGGACAGCTACAATTCACCCCTCCACTTT
d_call: TRBD2; clone_size: NA; v_call: TRBV2; j_call: TRBJ2-1; cdr3_aa: CASSAYSGGLRSSYNEQFF; cdr3_nt: TGTGCCAGCAGTGCTTACAGCGGGGGCCTCAGAAGCTCCTACAATGAGCAGTTCTTC
d_call: TRBD2; clone_size: few; v_call: TRBV5-1; j_call: TRBJ2-3; cdr3_aa: CASSLASSGGLSDTQYF; cdr3_nt: TGCGCCAGCAGCTTGGCCTCTAGCGGGGGGCTCAGTGATACGCAGTATTTT
d_call: NA; clone_size: NA; v_call: TRBV5-1; j_call: TRBJ2-5; cdr3_aa: CASSMDSQETQYF; cdr3_nt: TGCGCCAGCAGCATGGACAGCCAAGAGACCCAGTACTTC
d_call: NA; clone_size: NA; v_call: TRBV19; j_call: TRBJ2-5; cdr3_aa: CASSIDVRKETQYF; cdr3_nt: TGTGCCAGTAGTATAGATGTCAGAAAAGAGACCCAGTACTTC
d_call: TRBD2; clone_size: many; v_call: TRBV28; j_call: TRBJ2-7; cdr3_aa: CASSPRTRVHEQYF; cdr3_nt: TGTGCCAGCAGCCCGAGGACTAGAGTCCACGAGCAGTACTTC
d_call: NA; clone_size: NA; v_call: TRBV4-1; j_call: TRBJ2-1; cdr3_aa: CASSQDWVKGVYNEQFF; cdr3_nt: TGCGCCAGCAGCCAAGATTGGGTCAAGGGGGTCTACAATGAGCAGTTCTTC
d_call: TRBD1; clone_size: NA; v_call: TRBV7-9; j_call: TRBJ1-5; cdr3_aa: CASSRGQVNNQPQHF; cdr3_nt: TGTGCCAGCAGCCGAGGACAGGTGAACAATCAGCCCCAGCATTTT
d_call: NA; clone_size: NA; v_call: TRBV5-1; j_call: TRBJ2-7; cdr3_aa: CASSLGTGSINEQYF; cdr3_nt: TGCGCCAGCAGCTTGGGCACAGGGAGTATCAACGAGCAGTACTTC
d_call: TRBD2; clone_size: NA; v_call: TRBV6-5; j_call: TRBJ2-7; cdr3_aa: CASSSGLGDYEQYF; cdr3_nt: TGTGCCAGCAGTTCCGGACTAGGGGACTACGAGCAGTACTTC
d_call: TRBD1; clone_size: NA; v_call: TRBV27; j_call: TRBJ1-6; cdr3_aa: CASSLDRGNSPLHF; cdr3_nt: TGTGCCAGCAGTTTGGACAGGGGTAATTCACCCCTCCACTTT
d_call: TRBD1; clone_size: few; v_call: TRBV2; j_call: TRBJ1-1; cdr3_aa: CASRKRGQGVRNTEAFF; cdr3_nt: TGTGCCAGCAGAAAGCGGGGACAGGGGGTCAGGAACACTGAAGCTTTCTTT
d_call: NA; clone_size: NA; v_call: TRBV5-1; j_call: TRBJ2-7; cdr3_aa: CASSLGRYEQYF; cdr3_nt: TGCGCCAGCAGCTTGGGCAGATACGAGCAGTACTTC
d_call: TRBD1; clone_size: NA; v_call: TRBV5-1; j_call: TRBJ2-3; cdr3_aa: CASSPLGQADTQYF; cdr3_nt: TGCGCCAGCAGCCCGCTGGGACAGGCAGATACGCAGTATTTT
d_call: NA; clone_size: NA; v_call: TRBV4-1; j_call: TRBJ1-2; cdr3_aa: CASSRAGDYGYTF; cdr3_nt: TGCGCCAGCAGCCGAGCAGGGGACTATGGCTACACCTTC
d_call: TRBD1; clone_size: NA; v_call: TRBV5-1; j_call: TRBJ2-5; cdr3_aa: CASSSGTAQETQYF; cdr3_nt: TGCGCCAGCAGCTCGGGGACAGCTCAAGAGACCCAGTACTTC